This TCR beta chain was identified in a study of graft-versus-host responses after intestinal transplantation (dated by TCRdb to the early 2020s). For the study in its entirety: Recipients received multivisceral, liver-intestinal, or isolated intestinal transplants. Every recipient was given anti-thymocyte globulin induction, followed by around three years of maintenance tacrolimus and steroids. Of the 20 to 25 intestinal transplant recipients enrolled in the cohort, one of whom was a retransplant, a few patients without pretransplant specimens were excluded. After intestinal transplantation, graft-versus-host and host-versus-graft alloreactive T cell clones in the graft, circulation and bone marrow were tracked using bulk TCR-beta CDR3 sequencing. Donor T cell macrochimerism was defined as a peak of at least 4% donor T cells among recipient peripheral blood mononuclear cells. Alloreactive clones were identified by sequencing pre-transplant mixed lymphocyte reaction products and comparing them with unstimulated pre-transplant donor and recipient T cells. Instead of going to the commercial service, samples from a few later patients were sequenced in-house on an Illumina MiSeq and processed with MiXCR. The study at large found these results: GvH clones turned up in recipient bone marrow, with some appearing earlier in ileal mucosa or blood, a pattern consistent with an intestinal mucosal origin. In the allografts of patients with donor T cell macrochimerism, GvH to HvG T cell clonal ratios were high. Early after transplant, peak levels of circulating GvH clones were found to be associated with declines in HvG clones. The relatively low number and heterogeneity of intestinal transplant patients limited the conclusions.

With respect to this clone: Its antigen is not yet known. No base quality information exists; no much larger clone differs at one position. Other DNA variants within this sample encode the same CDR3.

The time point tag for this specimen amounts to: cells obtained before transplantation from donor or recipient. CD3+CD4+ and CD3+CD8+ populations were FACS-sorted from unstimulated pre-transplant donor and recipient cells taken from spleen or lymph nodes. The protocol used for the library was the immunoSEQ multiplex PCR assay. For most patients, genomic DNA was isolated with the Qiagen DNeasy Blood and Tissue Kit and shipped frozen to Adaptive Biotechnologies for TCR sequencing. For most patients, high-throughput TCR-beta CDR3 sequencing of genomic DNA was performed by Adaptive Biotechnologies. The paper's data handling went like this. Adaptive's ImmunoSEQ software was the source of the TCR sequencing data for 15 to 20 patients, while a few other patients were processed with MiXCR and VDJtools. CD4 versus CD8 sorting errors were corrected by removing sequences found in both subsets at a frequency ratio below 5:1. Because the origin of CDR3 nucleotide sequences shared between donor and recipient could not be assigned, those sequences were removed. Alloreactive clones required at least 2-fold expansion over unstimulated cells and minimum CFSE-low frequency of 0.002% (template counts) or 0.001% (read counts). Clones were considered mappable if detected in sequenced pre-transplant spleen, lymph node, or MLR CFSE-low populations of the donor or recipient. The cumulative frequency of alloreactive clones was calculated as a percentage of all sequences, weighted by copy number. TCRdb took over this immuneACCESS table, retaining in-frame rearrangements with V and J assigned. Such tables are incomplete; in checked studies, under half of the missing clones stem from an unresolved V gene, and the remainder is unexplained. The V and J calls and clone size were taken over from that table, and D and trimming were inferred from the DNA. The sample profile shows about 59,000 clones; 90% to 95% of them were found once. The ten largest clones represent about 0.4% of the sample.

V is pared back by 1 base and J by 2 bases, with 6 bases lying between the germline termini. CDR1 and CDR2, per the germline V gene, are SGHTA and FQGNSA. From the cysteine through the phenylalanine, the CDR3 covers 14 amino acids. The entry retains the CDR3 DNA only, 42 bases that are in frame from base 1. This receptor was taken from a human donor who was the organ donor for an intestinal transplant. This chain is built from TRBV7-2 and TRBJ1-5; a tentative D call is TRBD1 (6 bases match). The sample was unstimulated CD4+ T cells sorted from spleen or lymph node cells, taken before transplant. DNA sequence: TGTGCCAGCAGCTTAGGGACAGGCAATCAGCCCCAGCATTTT. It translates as CASSLGTGNQPQHF. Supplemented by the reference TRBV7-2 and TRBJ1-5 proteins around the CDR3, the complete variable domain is GAGVSQSPSNKVTEKGKDVELRCDPISGHTALYWYRQSLGQGLEFLIYFQGNSAPDKSGLPSDRFSAERTGGSVSTLTIQRTQQEDSAVYLCASSLGTGNQPQHFGDGTRLSIL.